The clone carrying this T cell receptor (beta chain) is labeled medium-sized. The sample belongs to a study of blood T cell repertoires in COVID-19. Germline V lookup: CDR1 MNHEY, CDR2 SVGAGI. The V and J ends lost 2 bases and 3 bases, in that order; junction bases with no gene match: 3. The CDR3 runs to 14 residues. The table came from immunoSEQ multiplex PCR; TCRdb's copy has only in-frame clones and leaves some out. The sample has 250,000 to 350,000 clones, over 75% seen once. This sequence originates from a woman aged 45-59 years who had recovered from COVID-19. Sample: peripheral blood. The chain recombines TRBV6-5 with TRBJ2-5; 7 bases align to TRBD1. This chain's CDR3 is CASSYEDREETQYF. CDR3 DNA: TGTGCCAGCAGTTACGAAGACAGGGAAGAGACCCAGTACTTC.